Given below is one TCR beta chain in context. In the study's own analysis: The assay estimated nucleated cells by amplifying reference gene primers. Here immunoSEQ multiplex PCR was the method, and the copy in TCRdb shows in-frame clones only, minus some. V and J calls and clone size follow that table, whereas D and trimming were derived from the DNA. The sample has around 300,000 clones; 70% to 90% are singletons. The data are from a study of blood T cell repertoires in COVID-19. Study in general: Sites in the United States, Italy and Spain provided acute and convalescent COVID-19 samples. The cDNA or gDNA used as material had been derived from T cells, B-cell-depleted T cells, or PBMCs.

J gave up 2 bases and V 0 bases, and 2 bases lay outside the gene matches. The CDR3 consists of 15 residues. Germline V CDR1 and CDR2: MGHRA, YSYEKL. V usage is TRBV4-1 and J usage is TRBJ1-2; TRBD1 aligns across 8 bases. Sequencing was carried out using peripheral blood. The receptor was derived from a woman in her 70s with acute or convalescent COVID-19. The CDR3 reads CASSQETGENYGYTF. In DNA form, the CDR3 reads TGCGCCAGCAGCCAAGAGACAGGGGAGAACTATGGCTACACCTTC.